Below, one TCR beta chain is given with its context. No antigen is known for it. No much larger clonotype is one base removed from it; base qualities were not supplied. Counted from cysteine to phenylalanine, this CDR3 has 15 amino acids. CDR3 DNA is the only sequence kept; it has 45 bases, read in frame from the first base. Trimmed from V: 5 bases; trimmed from J: 5 bases; junction bases lacking a gene match: 8. CDR1 SGHTA and CDR2 FQGTGA were looked up in the germline V gene. This sample is drawn from a study of beta chain features in type 1 diabetes (dated by TCRdb to the late 2010s). Some background on the complete study: Mean age, gender distribution, total cell number and subset yield did not differ between patients and healthy donors. The study compared the TCRB repertoires of sorted circulating CD4+ T cell subsets in recently diagnosed type 1 diabetes patients with those in matched healthy donors. Whereas all 30 or so donors provided naive and central memory subsets, regulatory and stem cell-like memory subsets were isolated from just 8 patients and about 8 healthy donors. A total of 90 million to 120 million sorted cells were examined across all samples, and a strong correlation was observed between cell number per subset and RNA yield. The paper's findings and limits, for the study overall: Naive, central memory and regulatory TCRB repertoires appeared more similar among patients than among healthy donors. At VDJ recombination sites, patients with type 1 diabetes made fewer insertions and deleted more nucleotides, a pattern implying thymic rearrangement abnormalities. Because the HLA sub-analyses included only small numbers of individuals, any influence of HLA type on TCRB rearrangement was left unresolved. Type 1 diabetes patients showed a moderate but significant shortening of TCRB CDR3 length in all four CD4+ subsets. Because cDNA was sequenced instead of genomic DNA, highly expressing activated cells could be over-represented, though the groups showed no difference in activation or CD3 levels. PCR may preferentially amplify shorter templates, but because patient and control samples were amplified and corrected together, any resulting skew would affect both groups equally.

The entire amount of isolated RNA was reverse transcribed using the High Capacity cDNA Reverse Transcription Kit, so the sequenced TCRB transcripts were expressed ones. Naive, central memory and regulatory T cell samples underwent deep immunoSEQ sequencing, averaging about 3.3 million total reads per sample. Sorted cells were lysed in RLT buffer, and RNA was extracted using DNase-treated RNeasy Micro or Mini kits according to cell number. To prevent cross-contamination, every cell subset was processed on its own, while patient and healthy donor samples were processed together. The immunoSEQ multiplex PCR was used to amplify TCRB sequences from cDNA, generating 87-bp fragments that spanned the CDR3 region. Sequencing of the amplicons was done on the Illumina HiSeq platform. The original methods were these. PCR bias was computationally corrected using synthetic template baselines, reads within Hamming distance 2 were collapsed, and singletons that could not be merged were discarded. Reads were aligned to IMGT to assign V, D and J genes, CDR3 length, and insertions or deletions at six rearrangement sites. Within each subset, clonotype counts were normalized to the number of sorted cells before true diversity and Gini coefficients were calculated with the tcR R package. The overlap coefficient, calculated on TCRB nucleotide sequences, was used to quantify repertoire sharing. Out-of-frame TCRB sequences from naive cells were analyzed as a proxy for the pre-selection repertoire. Not all clones reach the TCRdb copy of this immuneACCESS table, which keeps in-frame sequences only. Checked studies attribute under half of the gap to unresolved V genes and leave the rest unexplained. Clone size and the V and J calls come from that table; the DNA yielded D and trimming. The sample profile shows over 500,000 clones; around a sixth of them were found once. The top ten clonotypes cover approximately 0.087% of the sample.

A single peripheral blood draw of approximately 0.11 L on average was collected from each donor into heparinised tubes. A BD FACSAria II was used to sort naive, central memory, regulatory and stem cell-like memory CD4+ T cells with a panel that included CD45RO, CCR7, CD25, CD127, CD95 and CD27. Every sorted population had a purity above 95%. Right away, PBMCs were isolated by Lymphoprep density gradient centrifugation and were stained directly, with no culture step. So that batch effects would be minimized, each experiment stained and sorted samples in pairs, pairing one healthy donor with one patient.

Recombination joined TRBV7-3 with TRBJ2-7, with 11 middle bases fitting TRBD2. This clonotype originated in a man aged 18 to 30 in good health. Sequenced material: naive CD4+ T cells from blood. What the cell subset or site label conveys for this sample: true naive CD4+ T cells. The nucleotide sequence reads as follows: TGTGCCAGCAGCCAGGGTAGCGGGAGGGCCCACGAGCAGTACTTC. It translates to CASSQGSGRAHEQYF.